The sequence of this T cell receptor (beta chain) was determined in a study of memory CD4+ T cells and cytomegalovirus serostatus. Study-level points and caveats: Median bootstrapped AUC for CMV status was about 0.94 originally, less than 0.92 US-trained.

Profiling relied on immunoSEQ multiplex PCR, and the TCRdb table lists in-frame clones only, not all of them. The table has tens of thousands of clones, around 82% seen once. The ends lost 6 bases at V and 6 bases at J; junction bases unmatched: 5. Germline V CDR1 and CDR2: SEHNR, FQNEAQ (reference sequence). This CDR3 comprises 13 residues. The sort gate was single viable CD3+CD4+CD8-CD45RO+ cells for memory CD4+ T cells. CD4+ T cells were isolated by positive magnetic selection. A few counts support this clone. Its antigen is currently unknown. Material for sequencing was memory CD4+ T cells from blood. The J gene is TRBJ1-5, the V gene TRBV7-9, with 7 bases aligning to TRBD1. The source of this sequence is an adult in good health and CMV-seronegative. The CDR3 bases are TGTGCCAGCAGTTCACAGGGGTTTCAGCCCCAGCATTTT. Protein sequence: CASSSQGFQPQHF.